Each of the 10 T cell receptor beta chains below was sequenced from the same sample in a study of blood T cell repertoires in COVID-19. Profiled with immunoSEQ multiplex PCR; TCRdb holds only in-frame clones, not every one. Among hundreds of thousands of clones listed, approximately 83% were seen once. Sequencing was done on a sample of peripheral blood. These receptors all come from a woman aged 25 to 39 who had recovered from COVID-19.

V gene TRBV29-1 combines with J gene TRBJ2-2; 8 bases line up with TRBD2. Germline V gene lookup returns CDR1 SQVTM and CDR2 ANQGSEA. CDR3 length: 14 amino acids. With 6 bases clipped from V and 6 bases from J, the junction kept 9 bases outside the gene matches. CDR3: CSVQPGGGPGELFF. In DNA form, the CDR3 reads TGCAGCGTCCAGCCGGGGGGGGGTCCCGGGGAGCTGTTTTTT.

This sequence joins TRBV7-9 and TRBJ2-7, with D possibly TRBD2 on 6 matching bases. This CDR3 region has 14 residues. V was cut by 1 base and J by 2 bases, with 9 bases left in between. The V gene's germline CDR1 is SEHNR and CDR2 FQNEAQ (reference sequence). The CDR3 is CASSLGGTTYEQYF. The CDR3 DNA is TGTGCCAGCAGCTTAGGCGGGACGACCTACGAGCAGTACTTC.

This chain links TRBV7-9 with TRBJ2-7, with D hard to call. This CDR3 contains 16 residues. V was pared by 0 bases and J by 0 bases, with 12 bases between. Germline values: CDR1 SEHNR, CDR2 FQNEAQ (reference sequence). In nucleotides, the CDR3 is TGTGCCAGCAGCTTAGCGTTGGGCAGACCCTCCTACGAGCAGTACTTC. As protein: CASSLALGRPSYEQYF.

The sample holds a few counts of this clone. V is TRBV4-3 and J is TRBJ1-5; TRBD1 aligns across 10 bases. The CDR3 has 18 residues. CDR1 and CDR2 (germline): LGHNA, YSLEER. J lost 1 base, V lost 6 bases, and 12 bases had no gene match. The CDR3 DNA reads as TGCGCCAGCAGTCCAGGGACAGGGGCCCTCGGGAGCAATCAGCCCCAGCATTTT. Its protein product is CASSPGTGALGSNQPQHF.

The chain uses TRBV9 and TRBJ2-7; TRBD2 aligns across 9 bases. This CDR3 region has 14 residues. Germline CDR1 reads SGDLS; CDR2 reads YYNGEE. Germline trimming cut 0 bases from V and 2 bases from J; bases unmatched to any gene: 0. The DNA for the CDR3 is TGTGCCAGCAGCGTAGTAGCGGGGGCCTACGAGCAGTACTTC. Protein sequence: CASSVVAGAYEQYF.

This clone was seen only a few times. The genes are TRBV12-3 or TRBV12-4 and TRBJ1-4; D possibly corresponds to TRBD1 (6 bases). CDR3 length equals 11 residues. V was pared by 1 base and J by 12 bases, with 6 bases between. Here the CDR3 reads CASSLEGELFF. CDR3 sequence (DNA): TGTGCCAGCAGTTTAGAGGGGGAACTGTTTTTT.

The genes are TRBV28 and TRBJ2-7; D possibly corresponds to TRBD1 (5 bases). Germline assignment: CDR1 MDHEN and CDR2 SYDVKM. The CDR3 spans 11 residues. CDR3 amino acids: CGSSRVNEQYF. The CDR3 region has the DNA TGTGGGAGCAGCAGGGTTAACGAGCAGTACTTC.

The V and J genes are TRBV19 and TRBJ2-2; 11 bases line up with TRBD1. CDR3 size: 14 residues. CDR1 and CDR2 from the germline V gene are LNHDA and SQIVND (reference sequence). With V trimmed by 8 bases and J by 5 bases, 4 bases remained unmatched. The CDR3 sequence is CASGDRGYTGELFF. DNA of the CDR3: TGTGCCAGTGGGGACAGGGGGTATACCGGGGAGCTGTTTTTT. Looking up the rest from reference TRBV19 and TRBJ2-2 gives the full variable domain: DGGITQSPKYLFRKEGQNVTLSCEQNLNHDAMYWYRQDPGQGLRLIYYSQIVNDFQKGDIAEGYSVSREKKESFPLTVTSAQKNPTAFYLCASGDRGYTGELFFGEGSRLTVL.

The CDR3 sequence: CASSPNRPGAVTYEQYF. CDR3 nucleotides: TGTGCCAGCAGCCCAAATCGACCAGGGGCCGTAACCTACGAGCAGTACTTC. The chain has TRBV11-2 and TRBJ2-7, with a weak D call TRBD1 (6 bases). This CDR3 comprises 17 residues. Per germline, CDR1 SGHAT and CDR2 FQNNGV. Trimming left V 5 bases short and J 2 bases short, with 22 bases between.

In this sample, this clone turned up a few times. DNA for the CDR3: TGCGCCAGCAGCTTGGGACAGGGAAACTACGAGCAGTACTTC. Translating gives CASSLGQGNYEQYF. This chain links TRBV5-1 with TRBJ2-7, with 7 bases matching TRBD1. The germline CDR1 and CDR2 sequences are SGHRS and YFSETQ. The CDR3 is made up of 14 amino acids. J gave up 3 bases and V 0 bases, and 3 bases lay outside the gene matches.